The present T cell receptor (beta chain) was sequenced within a study of blood T cell repertoires in COVID-19 (TCRdb year 2020). The study in broad terms: Collaborator samples came from the United States, Italy and Spain and covered acute and convalescent phases of COVID-19. The sample metadata nearly always contained a de-identified subject ID, COVID-19 status, age in years and sex. Where HLA class I and class II types were available, the types were taken from metadata supplied by the sample provider, not from assay-based typing. The repertoires were made available in a free public database intended to serve as a resource for research on the immune response to SARS-CoV-2. Samples were obtained from the ongoing ImmuneRACE study (first 160 participants) and from 1,000 to 1,500 subjects provided by 6 global collaborators. The material from the prospective study consisted of cDNA or gDNA derived from T cells, B-cell-depleted T cells, or PBMCs. Deeply sampled blood TCRbeta repertoires from subjects exposed to, actively infected with, or recovered from COVID-19 were included in the dataset. Study-wide conclusions, independent of this receptor: The amount of clinical and demographic metadata varied by source and participant and was provided uncurated.

The collaborating institutions used their own protocols to collect whole blood in K2EDTA tubes. For TCRbeta analysis, collaborators shipped samples in one of three forms: frozen whole blood, isolated PBMCs, or DNA extracted from either of those sample types. On this clone itself: There is no known antigen for this receptor. Base qualities are missing; no much larger clone stands one base away.

TCRbeta CDR3 regions were amplified from genomic DNA by means of the immunoSEQ Assay, a bias-controlled multiplex PCR. For the original study's pipeline: The number of nucleated cells in each sample was estimated from the amplification of reference gene primers within the assay. Sequence reads were collapsed and filtered to measure the absolute abundance of every unique TCRbeta CDR3 rearrangement. For each sample, productive Simpson clonality was calculated as the square root of Simpson's diversity index across productive rearrangements. TCRdb's version of the immuneACCESS table is confined to in-frame rearrangements and falls short of the full clone set. An unresolved V gene accounts for under half of the shortfall where checked; the remainder is of unknown origin. V, J and clone size reflect that table, while D and trimming were determined from the DNA. In all, the sample holds around 620,000 clones, and approximately 90% of those were seen once. Jointly, the top ten make up about 0.26% of the sample.

The germline V end is reduced by 6 bases and the J end by 4 bases; junction bases left unmatched: 9. CDR1 and CDR2 (MNHEY, SMNVEV) derive from the germline V gene (reference sequence). From the cysteine through the phenylalanine, the CDR3 covers 16 amino acids. Only CDR3 DNA remains: 48 bases, in frame from the first base. The sequence was collected from a woman between 18 and 30 years old with acute or convalescent COVID-19. The sample was peripheral blood. Recombination linked TRBV27 to TRBJ1-1, and 12 junction bases match TRBD1. The DNA sequence reads TGTGCCAGCAGCCCGGGACAGGGGGCCTGGGGCACTGAAGCTTTCTTT. It translates to CASSPGQGAWGTEAFF.